This TCR beta chain was documented in a study of blood T cell repertoires in COVID-19. The wider study: Samples of COVID-19 (acute and convalescent) were obtained from the United States, Italy and Spain. Sources were T cells, B-cell-depleted T cells, or PBMCs; the material itself was cDNA or gDNA.

V gave up 3 bases and J gave up 0 bases; unmatched junction bases: 6. Germline values: CDR1 SGHNT, CDR2 YYREEE (reference sequence). CDR3 length: 16 residues. In the original analysis: The assay estimated nucleated cells by amplifying reference gene primers. Clones were read by immunoSEQ multiplex PCR, and TCRdb kept only the in-frame ones, dropping some. V and J calls and clone size follow that table, whereas D and trimming were derived from the DNA. The sample includes around 190,000 clones, about 80% of them seen just once. This TCR came from a human donor in a cohort sampled during active COVID-19. The chain combines TRBV5-4 with TRBJ2-1; TRBD2 matches 7 bases. Sequencing used peripheral blood. The DNA for the CDR3 is TGTGCCAGCAGCTCCAAAGGCGGGGGCTCCTACAATGAGCAGTTCTTC. It codes for CASSSKGGGSYNEQFF.